The clone carrying this T cell receptor (beta chain) was seen a handful of times. At the DNA level, this CDR3 is encoded by other sequences in the same sample as well. The sample belongs to a study of blood T cell repertoires in COVID-19. Original processing methods: Reference gene primers were amplified, and this amplification served to estimate nucleated cell counts. Some clones are missing from TCRdb's copy, which holds only in-frame ones; the method was immunoSEQ multiplex PCR. Clone size and the V and J calls come from that table; the DNA yielded D and trimming. The sample contains approximately 170,000 clones, 70% to 85% of which appear only once. V was clipped by 3 bases and J by 2 bases; unmatched bases: 2. The CDR3 extends over 14 amino acids. Germline CDR1 is SGHTA and CDR2 is FQGTGA.

Sequenced sample: peripheral blood. The receptor's source is an elderly man with COVID-19, enrolled during active disease. V gene TRBV7-3 combines with J gene TRBJ2-7; the match to TRBD2 covers 9 bases. The CDR3 sequence: CASSLGGGAYEQYF. The CDR3 DNA reads TGTGCCAGCAGCTTGGGCGGGGGGGCCTACGAGCAGTACTTC.